This passage covers 18 T cell receptor beta chains from one sample sequenced in a study of metastatic and nonmetastatic thyroid tumors. MiXCR was used by TCRdb to re-call the PCR reads. The repertoire holds several thousand clones, with approximately 29% as singletons. Thyroid surgery was preceded by no treatment in any patient. Sequencing used tumor tissue. Receptor source: a female donor with papillary thyroid cancer or a benign thyroid nodule (not recorded which). Some clones in this sample may be carry-over from other donors' samples.

The gene calls are TRBV5-1 and TRBJ1-3, with a tentative D call TRBD1 (6 bases). CDR1 is SGHRS, CDR2 YFSETQ, per germline. The CDR3 length is 15 residues. The germline V and J ends were trimmed by 4 bases and 4 bases, with 15 bases remaining between them. The CDR3: CASSVTGYRGNTIYF. The CDR3, as DNA: TGCGCCAGCAGCGTAACAGGGTATCGGGGAAACACCATATATTTT.

The rearrangement uses TRBV12-3 or TRBV12-4 and TRBJ1-2; perhaps TRBD1 as D (6 bases). The ends were cut back, 7 bases at V and 7 bases at J, with 19 bases in the middle. The CDR3 sequence is 14 residues long. Here the CDR3 DNA reads TGTGCCAGCACCCCTAGGCCGGGGGCGGGTGGCTACACCTTC. It translates to CASTPRPGAGGYTF.

This clone was recorded once. The rearrangement links TRBV20-1 to TRBJ2-2, with 9 bases aligning to TRBD1. Germline CDR1 and CDR2: DFQATT and SNEGSKA (reference sequence). The CDR3 has 17 amino acids. V was clipped by 6 bases and J by 3 bases; unmatched bases: 14. The CDR3 coding sequence is TGCAGTGCGCCCTCCGGGACAGGGATCATGCACACCGGGGAGCTGTTTTTT. The encoded protein is CSAPSGTGIMHTGELFF.

This clone was seen a single time. This chain connects TRBV20-1 to TRBJ2-3; TRBD1 might be the D (7 bases). The CDR3 is 14 residues long. Germline CDR1 reads DFQATT; CDR2 reads SNEGSKA (reference sequence). V dropped 6 bases and J dropped 0 bases, with 13 bases sitting between them. The CDR3 DNA reads as TGCAGTGCGCGGGGACAGACTAGCACAGATACGCAGTATTTT. This sequence encodes CSARGQTSTDTQYF.

This chain uses TRBV30 with TRBJ2-2, with D perhaps TRBD2 (6 bases). Germline V gene sequence: CDR1 GTSNPN, CDR2 SVGIG (reference sequence). V lost 2 bases and J lost 4, with 11 bases in between. The CDR3 extends over 14 amino acids. In nucleotides, the CDR3 is TGTGCCTGGAGTTGGCGGGGAGTCACCGGGGAGCTGTTTTTT. This translates into CAWSWRGVTGELFF. Full variable domain (rest looked up from reference TRBV30 and TRBJ2-2): SQTIHQWPATLVQPVGSPLSLECTVEGTSNPNLYWYRQAAGRGLQLLFYSVGIGQISSEVPQNLSASRPQDRQFILSSKKLLLSDSGFYLCAWSWRGVTGELFFGEGSRLTVL.

This clone was seen repeatedly, ten times or more. This could be a read error, since a much larger clone is one nucleotide away. This is likely a read error, given that the CDR3 carries no conserved phenylalanine or tryptophan at its end. The CDR3 region has the DNA TGTGCCAGCTCTGAGCCGTGGGCGGGCGGTTCCTACAATGAGCAGTTCCTC. This sequence encodes CASSEPWAGGSYNEQFL. V is TRBV3-1 and J is TRBJ2-1; TRBD2 might be the D (5 bases). This CDR3 has 17 residues. V shed 8 bases and J shed 1 base, with 21 bases lying between them. Germline V gene sequence: CDR1 LGHDT, CDR2 YNNKEL (reference sequence).

This chain joins TRBV6-1 and TRBJ2-5; the D gene is possibly TRBD1 (6 bases). Per germline, CDR1 MNHNS and CDR2 SASEGT. The CDR3 contains 11 residues. Trimming took off 8 bases at V and 6 bases at J, with 10 bases between the two ends. CDR3 sequence: CASGGGQTQYF. The CDR3 DNA follows: TGTGCCAGCGGGGGCGGCCAGACCCAGTACTTC.

By proportion, this clone is medium-sized. The V and J genes are TRBV29-1 and TRBJ2-7; no clear D. CDR3 length: 12 amino acids. Trimming removed 4 bases from V and 5 bases from J, with 12 bases in between. Germline loops: CDR1 SQVTM, CDR2 ANQGSEA. The CDR3 sequence: CSVGQIYNEQYF. The CDR3 coding sequence is TGCAGCGTTGGCCAGATCTACAACGAGCAGTACTTC.

The genes are TRBV7-2 and TRBJ2-1; 8 bases map to TRBD2. CDR3 length: 15 amino acids. After removal of 0 bases from V and 5 bases from J, the junction contained 3 bases not matched to a gene. Germline CDR1 is SGHTA and CDR2 is FQGNSA. The CDR3 sequence is CASSLAGGRNNEQFF. DNA for the CDR3: TGTGCCAGCAGCTTAGCGGGCGGGAGGAACAATGAGCAGTTCTTC.

In DNA, the CDR3 is TGCGCCAGCAAAGGGGACTATAATTCACCCCTCCACTTT. Translation gives CASKGDYNSPLHF. V gene TRBV5-1 combines with J gene TRBJ1-6; the D gene is possibly TRBD1 (5 bases). The CDR3 runs 13 residues. CDR1 is SGHRS and CDR2 is YFSETQ in the germline V gene. Trimming shortened V by 6 bases and J by 3 bases, and 7 bases separated the two germline ends. Looking up the rest from reference TRBV5-1 and TRBJ1-6 gives the full variable domain: KAGVTQTPRYLIKTRGQQVTLSCSPISGHRSVSWYQQTPGQGLQFLFEYFSETQRNKGNFPGRFSGRQFSNSRSEMNVSTLELGDSALYLCASKGDYNSPLHFGNGTRLTVT.

Comments on this clone: One end of the junction does not line up with germline, which may come from a read error. This sequence joins TRBV11-2 and TRBJ2-3; 11 bases map to TRBD2. The CDR3 length is 16 residues. From germline, CDR1 is SGHAT and CDR2 FQNNGV. The CDR3 DNA reads TGTCCCAGCGGCCCCCCGGGACTAGCGGGCACAGATACGCAGTATTTT. Residues: CPSGPPGLAGTDTQYF.

This clone is labeled as medium-sized. The CDR3, as DNA: TGTGCCAGCAGTCCAAGGACAGCTAATCAGCCCCAGCATTTT. It yields the protein CASSPRTANQPQHF. The chain couples TRBV6-1 to TRBJ1-5; the D gene is possibly TRBD1 (6 bases). Trimming took off 5 bases at V and 4 bases at J, with 12 bases between the two ends. Per germline, CDR1 MNHNS and CDR2 SASEGT. The CDR3 length is 14 residues.

The chain uses TRBV7-9 and TRBJ2-1; D is unclear. There are 12 residues in the CDR3. Germline V gene sequence: CDR1 SEHNR, CDR2 FQNEAQ (reference sequence). V lost 3 bases, J lost 7 bases, and 7 bases lay in between. The CDR3 DNA reads TGTGCCAGCAGCTTGGACCGAAATGAGCAGTTCTTC. Amino acids: CASSLDRNEQFF.

The V gene is TRBV4-3, the J gene TRBJ2-7, with a tentative D call TRBD2 (8 bases). This CDR3 contains 15 residues. Trimming cost V 4 bases and J 4 bases, with 17 bases left between them. Germline V lookup: CDR1 LGHNA, CDR2 YSLEER. CDR3 sequence: CASSPWTGGGYEQYF. The CDR3 DNA is TGCGCCAGCAGCCCTTGGACAGGCGGGGGGTACGAGCAGTACTTC.

The CDR3 DNA sequence: TGCAGTGCTAGATCGTCGGACACTTTCTACGAGCAGTACTTC. Amino acids: CSARSSDTFYEQYF. The chain combines TRBV20-1 with TRBJ2-7; D perhaps matches TRBD1 (5 bases). V was shortened by 2 bases and J by 3 bases, with 14 bases between the two germline ends. In germline, CDR1 is DFQATT, CDR2 SNEGSKA (reference sequence). There are 14 residues in the CDR3.

This clone was observed many times. The rearrangement joins TRBV6-1 to TRBJ2-3; 10 nucleotides align to TRBD2. J gave up 5 bases and V 10 bases, and 9 bases lay outside the gene matches. Germline V CDR1 and CDR2: MNHNS, SASEGT. The CDR3 has 14 residues. The CDR3 protein is CATQTSGMVDTQYF. The CDR3 bases are TGTGCCACGCAAACTAGCGGGATGGTAGATACGCAGTATTTT.

The chain couples TRBV3-1 to TRBJ1-2; no firm D call. With 1 base removed from V and 2 bases from J, the gap between germline ends came to 14 bases. Germline V gene sequence: CDR1 LGHDT, CDR2 YNNKEL (reference sequence). CDR3 length: 16 residues. The CDR3 loop reads CASSQGTGQLNYGYTF. DNA of the CDR3: TGTGCCAGCAGCCAAGGGACGGGTCAGCTAAACTATGGCTACACCTTC. Using reference TRBV3-1 and TRBJ1-2 for the parts outside the CDR3, the full variable domain is DTAVSQTPKYLVTQMGNDKSIKCEQNLGHDTMYWYKQDSKKFLKIMFSYNNKELIINETVPNRFSPKSPDKAHLNLHINSLELGDSAVYFCASSQGTGQLNYGYTFGSGTRLTVV.

This clone is medium-sized by share. This rearrangement joins TRBV18 to TRBJ2-7; D call uncertain. The V gene lost 1 base and the J gene lost 0 bases, with 4 bases spanning the gap. The germline CDR1 and CDR2 sequences are KGHSH and LQKENI. The CDR3 has 13 residues. The CDR3 spells CASSPQGSYEQYF. In nucleotides, the CDR3 is TGTGCCAGCTCACCACAGGGCTCCTACGAGCAGTACTTC. Supplemented by reference TRBV18 and TRBJ2-7, the full variable domain reads NAGVMQNPRHLVRRRGQEARLRCSPMKGHSHVYWYRQLPEEGLKFMVYLQKENIIDESGMPKERFSAEFPKEGPSILRIQQVVRGDSAAYFCASSPQGSYEQYFGPGTRLTVT.